These 13 T cell receptor beta chains came from one sample sequenced in a study of T cells in Graves' hyperthyroidism and ophthalmopathy. RNA transcripts gave rise to amplified TCR beta CDR3 regions. The primer set for the first-round RT-PCR of the TCR CDR3 was HTBI. TCRdb reprocessed the multiplex PCR reads with MiXCR, giving one entry per CDR3 protein. The table includes hundreds of thousands of distinct CDR3 sequences, about 14% detected once. The sequencing sample was made of blood. All receptors come from a woman in her fifties or sixties with Graves' ophthalmopathy.

This clonotype was found many times. The chain uses TRBV18 and TRBJ1-6; 7 bases fit TRBD1. Germline CDR1 KGHSH, CDR2 LQKENI. Germline trimming cut 4 bases from V and 7 bases from J; bases unmatched to any gene: 7. This CDR3 spans 15 amino acids. The CDR3 bases are TGTGCCAGCTCACTTTCGACAGGGATCAATTCACCCCTCCACTTT. Its translation: CASSLSTGINSPLHF.

This clonotype has just a few counts. The V and J genes are TRBV18 and TRBJ2-7; TRBD2 matches 9 bases. J gave up 2 bases and V 0 bases, and 2 bases lay outside the gene matches. The CDR3 loop spans 15 amino acids. Germline V gene sequence: CDR1 KGHSH, CDR2 LQKENI. CDR3 loop: CASSPPRGRAYEQYF. The DNA for the CDR3 is TGTGCCAGCTCACCACCTCGCGGGAGGGCCTACGAGCAGTACTTC. The full variable domain, completed using reference TRBV18 and TRBJ2-7, is NAGVMQNPRHLVRRRGQEARLRCSPMKGHSHVYWYRQLPEEGLKFMVYLQKENIIDESGMPKERFSAEFPKEGPSILRIQQVVRGDSAAYFCASSPPRGRAYEQYFGPGTRLTVT.

As regards this clonotype: A much larger clonotype is one base distant, so this may be a read error. The J gene is TRBJ2-3, the V gene TRBV28, with D maybe TRBD2 (6 bases). V was cut by 4 bases and J by 6 bases, with 20 bases left in between. The germline gives CDR1 MDHEN, CDR2 SYDVKM. The CDR3 has 16 amino acids. The CDR3 region is CASSSGRDKGLDTQYF. CDR3 DNA sequence: TGTGCCAGCAGTTCCGGGCGGGATAAGGGACTTGATACGCAGTATTTT.

This clonotype was counted only a few times. The CDR3 loop is CASSPSGSPYTF. For the CDR3, the DNA is TGTGCCAGCAGCCCGAGCGGGTCGCCTTACACCTTC. The J gene is TRBJ1-2, the V gene TRBV9; D is undetermined. Per germline, CDR1 SGDLS and CDR2 YYNGEE. The CDR3 has 12 residues. V lost 4 bases to trimming and J lost 11 bases, with 15 bases between them.

On this clonotype: This sequence may be a read error, since a much larger clone differs from it by one base. The CDR3: CAGSYVRTGGTDTQYF. CDR3 nucleotides: TGTGCCGGCAGTTATGTGCGGACAGGCGGCACAGATACGCAGTATTTT. The rearrangement uses TRBV6-8 and TRBJ2-3, with 7 positions matching TRBD1. Per germline, CDR1 MNHGY and CDR2 SAAAGT. CDR3 length: 16 amino acids.

This clonotype was detected many times. This chain connects TRBV29-1 to TRBJ2-7; 9 positions agree with TRBD1. J lost 5 bases, V lost 6 bases, and 8 bases had no gene match. The germline V gene has CDR1 SQVTM and CDR2 ANQGSEA. The CDR3 covers 13 residues. The CDR3 bases are TGCAGCGTGCGGGACAGGGTGATCCACGAGCAGTACTTC. Translation gives CSVRDRVIHEQYF.

This clonotype was seen at least ten times. This chain links TRBV28 with TRBJ2-3; 7 bases map to TRBD1. Germline-derived CDR1 and CDR2 are MDHEN and SYDVKM. J was trimmed by 2 bases and V by 4 bases; bases with no gene match: 9. The CDR3 is 16 amino acids. This CDR3 is CASSSPGQRDTDTQYF. The CDR3 nucleotides read TGTGCCAGCAGTTCACCGGGACAGAGAGACACAGATACGCAGTATTTT.

The gene calls are TRBV24-1 and TRBJ2-1; 8 nucleotides agree with TRBD2. Germline V CDR1 and CDR2: KGHDR, SFDVKD. The CDR3 contains 16 residues. V lost 0 bases, J lost 5 bases, and 5 bases stayed unmatched. CDR3 protein: CATSDLASGPNNEQFF. CDR3 DNA sequence: TGTGCCACCAGTGATTTGGCTAGCGGGCCCAACAATGAGCAGTTCTTC.

This clonotype was recorded a few times. The chain employs TRBV4-2 and TRBJ2-2, with 9 bases lining up with TRBD1. There are 18 residues in the CDR3. The J segment lost 6 bases and the V segment lost 5 bases, leaving 16 bases of the junction unmatched. Per germline, CDR1 LGHNA and CDR2 YNFKEQ. The CDR3 nucleotides read TGTGCCAGCAGCAAGGCCTCTACAGGGGGCGTTAACCCCGGGGAGCTGTTTTTT. Its translation is CASSKASTGGVNPGELFF.

This clonotype was seen a handful of times. The junction departs from germline at one end; a sequencing error may be responsible. This chain uses TRBV5-1 with TRBJ1-1, with 8 bases matching TRBD1. The V gene's germline CDR1 is SGHRS and CDR2 YFSETQ. The CDR3 has 12 residues. The CDR3 region is CASSRQGADAFF. The CDR3 region has the DNA TGCGCCAGCAGCCGCCAGGGGGCTGATGCTTTCTTT.

The chain joins TRBV28 to TRBJ2-7; 16 bases align to TRBD2. The CDR3 spans 14 residues. The ends lost 6 bases at V and 6 bases at J; junction bases unmatched: 2. Germline CDR1 reads MDHEN; CDR2 reads SYDVKM. CDR3 in amino acids: CASRGTSGRAEQYF. CDR3 sequence (DNA): TGTGCCAGCAGGGGGACTAGCGGGAGGGCCGAGCAGTACTTC.

Ten or more counts support this clonotype. The chain uses TRBV6-1 and TRBJ2-7; tentative D call: TRBD1 (6 bases). Per germline, CDR1 MNHNS and CDR2 SASEGT. The CDR3 length is 15 residues. V was trimmed by 6 bases and J by 3 bases, leaving 18 bases between them. CDR3: CASRSSRGGHYEQYF. In DNA form, the CDR3 reads TGTGCCAGCAGATCATCTCGTGGGGGCCACTACGAGCAGTACTTC.

Comment on this clonotype: This may be a read error, as it is one base from a much larger clone. J is TRBJ2-1 and V is TRBV6-5, with 7 bases aligning to TRBD2. Germline V gene lookup returns CDR1 MNHEY and CDR2 SVGAGI. The CDR3 sequence is 14 residues long. The CDR3 DNA is TGTGCCAGCAGTTGGCGGGAGAACCACAATGAGCGGTTCTTC. It specifies CASSWRENHNERFF.